One sample yielded the 2 T cell receptor beta chains listed below, sequenced in a study of beta chain features in type 1 diabetes. The authors reverse transcribed all of the isolated RNA, so sequencing captured expressed TCRB transcripts. The data were produced by immunoSEQ multiplex PCR, yet TCRdb's version contains in-frame clones alone and is incomplete. The sample consists of approximately 160,000 clones, about 8.1% of them appearing once. The sequenced material came from central memory CD4+ T cells from blood. These receptors were collected from a man aged 18 to 29 in good health.

The V gene is TRBV4-2, the J gene TRBJ2-2, with 8 bases that match TRBD2. This CDR3 is 17 amino acids long. The germline gives CDR1 LGHNA, CDR2 YNFKEQ. Losses at the gene ends were 1 base for V and 1 base for J; bases not matched to a gene: 5. CDR3 sequence (DNA): TGTGCCAGCAGCCAAGTGGGGACTAGGAAGAACACCGGGGAGCTGTTTTTT. Translated: CASSQVGTRKNTGELFF.

This clone appeared a few times. CDR3 coding DNA: TGTGCCAGCAGTTTATTGGGAAGGGGAGGAAAGACCGGGGAGCTGTTTTTT. Its protein product is CASSLLGRGGKTGELFF. The rearrangement links TRBV27 to TRBJ2-2; D might be TRBD2 (6 bases). This CDR3 spans 17 amino acids. Per germline, CDR1 MNHEY and CDR2 SMNVEV (reference sequence). Trimming shortened V by 1 base and J by 5 bases, and 17 bases separated the two germline ends.